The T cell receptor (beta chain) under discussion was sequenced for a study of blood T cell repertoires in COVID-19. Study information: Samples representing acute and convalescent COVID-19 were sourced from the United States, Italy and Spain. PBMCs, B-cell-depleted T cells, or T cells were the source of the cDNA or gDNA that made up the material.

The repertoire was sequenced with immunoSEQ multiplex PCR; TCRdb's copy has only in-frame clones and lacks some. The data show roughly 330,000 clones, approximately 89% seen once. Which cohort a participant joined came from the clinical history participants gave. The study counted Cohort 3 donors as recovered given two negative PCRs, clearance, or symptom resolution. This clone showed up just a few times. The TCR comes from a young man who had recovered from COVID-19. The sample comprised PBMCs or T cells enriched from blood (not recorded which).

CDR3 residues: CATSGRGETQYF. CDR3 nucleotide sequence: TGTGCCACCAGTGGTCGAGGAGAGACCCAGTACTTC. The V and J genes are TRBV24-1 and TRBJ2-5; no clear D. This CDR3 spans 12 amino acids. V gave up 5 bases and J gave up 4 bases, with 7 bases separating them. CDR1 and CDR2 from the germline V gene are KGHDR and SFDVKD.